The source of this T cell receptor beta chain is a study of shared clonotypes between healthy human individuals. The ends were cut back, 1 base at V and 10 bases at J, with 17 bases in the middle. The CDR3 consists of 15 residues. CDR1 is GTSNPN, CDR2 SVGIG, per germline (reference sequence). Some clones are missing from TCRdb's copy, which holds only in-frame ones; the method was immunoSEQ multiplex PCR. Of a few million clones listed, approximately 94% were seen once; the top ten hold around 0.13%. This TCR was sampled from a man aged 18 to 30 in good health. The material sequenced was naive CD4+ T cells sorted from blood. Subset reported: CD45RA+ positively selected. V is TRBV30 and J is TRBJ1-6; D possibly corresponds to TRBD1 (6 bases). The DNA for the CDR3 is TGTGCCTGGAGTGAAGACCCTTTAGGGGGGTCACCCCTCCACTTT. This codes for CAWSEDPLGGSPLHF.